The next 25 T cell receptor beta chains were all read from a single sample in a study of T cell responses to AZD1222 COVID-19 vaccine. The table came from immunoSEQ multiplex PCR; TCRdb's copy has only in-frame clones and leaves some out. The data hold about 170,000 clones, with 87% observed a single time. The sample consisted of peripheral blood, taken 28 days after the second AZD1222 dose. These receptors all stem from an adult who received the AZD1222 COVID-19 vaccine.

This sequence joins TRBV7-9 and TRBJ2-7; D is unclear. CDR1 and CDR2 from the germline V gene are SEHNR and FQNEAQ (reference sequence). This CDR3 is 15 amino acids long. V was trimmed by 3 bases and J by 2 bases, leaving 14 bases between them. CDR3 residues: CASSFLSDTTYEQYF. The CDR3 DNA sequence: TGTGCCAGCAGCTTCCTATCCGACACTACCTACGAGCAGTACTTC.

The chain couples TRBV15 to TRBJ1-2; D is perhaps TRBD1 (5 bases). The CDR3 sequence is 14 residues long. V lost 0 bases to trimming and J lost 8 bases, with 13 bases between them. The germline V gene encodes CDR1 LNHNV and CDR2 YYDKDF (reference sequence). The CDR3 bases are TGTGCCACCAGCAGAGAGCCAACCCGGGGGGGCTACACCTTC. It is translated as CATSREPTRGGYTF.

This clone was observed once. This chain uses TRBV19 with TRBJ2-3, with 8 bases that match TRBD1. The V segment lost 2 bases and the J segment 4 bases; nucleotides outside the gene matches: 5. The CDR3 contains 15 residues. Germline CDR1 and CDR2: LNHDA and SQIVND (reference sequence). CDR3 sequence (DNA): TGTGCCAGTAGTATACGTCAGGGGGCGGCAGATACGCAGTATTTT. Translating it yields CASSIRQGAADTQYF. Drawing the rest from reference TRBV19 and TRBJ2-3, the complete variable domain is DGGITQSPKYLFRKEGQNVTLSCEQNLNHDAMYWYRQDPGQGLRLIYYSQIVNDFQKGDIAEGYSVSREKKESFPLTVTSAQKNPTAFYLCASSIRQGAADTQYFGPGTRLTVL.

The V call is TRBV18, the J call TRBJ1-2; 9 bases map to TRBD1. This CDR3 comprises 17 residues. Per the germline V gene, CDR1 is KGHSH and CDR2 is LQKENI. Germline trimming cut 3 bases from V and 4 bases from J; bases unmatched to any gene: 12. For the CDR3, the DNA is TGTGCCAGCTCACCTACAACACCGGGGACAGGGCCCTATGGCTACACCTTC. Translated: CASSPTTPGTGPYGYTF.

The sample holds many counts of this clone. This chain connects TRBV2 to TRBJ1-5; D remains unclear. The CDR3 is 12 residues long. Trimming took off 1 base at V and 11 bases at J, with 9 bases between the two ends. Per the germline V gene, CDR1 is SNHLY and CDR2 is FYNNEI. CDR3 sequence reads: CASSEGVGAQHF. CDR3 DNA sequence: TGTGCCAGCAGTGAAGGGGTGGGAGCCCAGCATTTT.

In nucleotides, the CDR3 is TGCGCCAGCAGCCAATGGACACGGGGCACTGAAGCTTTCTTT. Its protein product is CASSQWTRGTEAFF. The rearrangement links TRBV4-3 to TRBJ1-1; D perhaps matches TRBD1 (5 bases). The CDR3 loop spans 14 amino acids. CDR1 LGHNA and CDR2 YSLEER come from the germline V gene. Trimming cost V 2 bases and J 4 bases, with 11 bases left between them.

The chain recombines TRBV10-3 with TRBJ1-2; tentative D call: TRBD1 (5 bases). The CDR3 contains 13 residues. Germline CDR1 ENHRY, CDR2 SYGVKD. Trimming stripped 11 bases from V and 1 base from J, with 14 bases between. CDR3 loop: CALGDGLNYGYTF. CDR3 in DNA: TGTGCCCTCGGGGACGGTCTTAACTATGGCTACACCTTC.

J is TRBJ2-3 and V is TRBV9; D remains unclear. The CDR3 has 15 amino acids. V shed 10 bases and J shed 2 bases, with 20 bases lying between them. Looked up from germline, CDR1 is SGDLS and CDR2 is YYNGEE. The CDR3 is CASSVSRAYTDTQYF. In DNA form, the CDR3 reads TGTGCCTCCTCCGTAAGCCGCGCTTACACAGATACGCAGTATTTT.

This clone was found once. The chain carries TRBV29-1 and TRBJ2-1; D ambiguous. The CDR3 runs 12 residues. Germline CDR1 SQVTM, CDR2 ANQGSEA. Trimming cost V 3 bases and J 4 bases, with 7 bases left between them. In nucleotides, the CDR3 is TGCAGCGTTGATTTGCGGTACAATGAGCAGTTCTTC. As protein: CSVDLRYNEQFF.

The count of this clone is one. This chain joins TRBV5-1 and TRBJ1-2, with 7 bases identical to TRBD1. Trimming removed 3 bases from V and 4 bases from J; junction bases left unmatched: 15. From germline, CDR1 is SGHRS and CDR2 YFSETQ. This CDR3 is built from 17 residues. The CDR3 nucleotides are TGCGCCAGCAGCTACCACCACCTTAGACAGGGCCGCTATGGCTACACCTTC. Its translation is CASSYHHLRQGRYGYTF.

This chain connects TRBV18 to TRBJ1-2; D is unresolved. V was pared by 0 bases and J by 3 bases, with 11 bases between. This CDR3 is built from 15 residues. Germline V gene sequence: CDR1 KGHSH, CDR2 LQKENI. In nucleotides, the CDR3 is TGTGCCAGCTCACCACCAGGAAGTGGGGACTATGGCTACACCTTC. This gives the protein CASSPPGSGDYGYTF.

The chain employs TRBV11-2 and TRBJ2-7; 11 bases align to TRBD2. The CDR3 consists of 15 residues. CDR1 and CDR2 (germline): SGHAT, FQNNGV. After removal of 4 bases from V and 4 bases from J, the junction contained 6 bases not matched to a gene. The chain's CDR3 is CASSSLAGGMYEQYF. CDR3 nucleotides: TGTGCCAGCAGCTCTCTAGCGGGAGGAATGTACGAGCAGTACTTC.

The rearrangement uses TRBV4-3 and TRBJ2-2; D gene ambiguous. The CDR3 totals 13 residues. The V end was cut by 1 base, the J end by 7 bases, with 7 bases between. From germline, CDR1 is LGHNA and CDR2 YSLEER. The CDR3 DNA is TGCGCCAGCAGCCAAGTGGACGGCGGGGAGCTGTTTTTT. Translating it yields CASSQVDGGELFF.

The chain has TRBV11-2 and TRBJ1-2; the D gene is possibly TRBD1 (5 bases). CDR3 length: 15 residues. Trimming removed 2 bases from V and 5 bases from J, with 15 bases in between. Germline V lookup: CDR1 SGHAT, CDR2 FQNNGV. The CDR3 DNA follows: TGTGCCAGCAGCTTAACCTCTTGGGGGGGTTATGGCTACACCTTC. Translating it yields CASSLTSWGGYGYTF.

V gene TRBV7-9 combines with J gene TRBJ1-6; 9 bases line up with TRBD1. Germline V gene lookup returns CDR1 SEHNR and CDR2 FQNEAQ (reference sequence). Trimming cost V 5 bases and J 9 bases; bases outside gene matches: 8. CDR3 length: 15 amino acids. CDR3 loop: CASSSRTGDGSPLHF. Written as DNA, the CDR3 is TGTGCCAGCAGCAGCAGGACAGGGGATGGTTCACCCCTCCACTTT. Filled out from reference TRBV7-9 and TRBJ1-6, the complete variable domain reads DTGVSQNPRHKITKRGQNVTFRCDPISEHNRLYWYRQTLGQGPEFLTYFQNEAQLEKSRLLSDRFSAERPKGSFSTLEIQRTEQGDSAMYLCASSSRTGDGSPLHFGNGTRLTVT.

The V and J genes are TRBV5-5 and TRBJ2-7, with 8 bases aligning to TRBD1. The junction had 18 bases not matched to a gene; V was cut back by 4 bases and J by 6 bases. In germline, CDR1 is SGHKS, CDR2 YYEKEE (reference sequence). The CDR3 contains 17 residues. CDR3 bases: TGTGCCAGCAGCCAGTCCAGGGGGCTTCGGGTTTTCGGCGAGCAGTACTTC. It translates to CASSQSRGLRVFGEQYF.

The V call is TRBV7-8, the J call TRBJ1-1; 8 bases line up with TRBD1. The V and J ends lost 5 bases and 5 bases, in that order; junction bases with no gene match: 10. CDR3 length: 15 residues. Per germline, CDR1 SGHVS and CDR2 FQNEAQ. In DNA form, the CDR3 reads TGTGCCAGCAGCCGCACCGACAGGGGAGGGACTGAAGCTTTCTTT. It encodes CASSRTDRGGTEAFF.

The J gene is TRBJ1-2, the V gene TRBV10-3; TRBD1 matches at 12 bases. The length of the CDR3 is 18 residues. Trimming took 3 bases from V and 4 from J; bases not matched to a gene: 12. Looked up from germline, CDR1 is ENHRY and CDR2 is SYGVKD. In DNA, the CDR3 is TGTGCCATCAGTGACATCCGGGACAGGGGGCTCGGGGCCTATGGCTACACCTTC. Protein product: CAISDIRDRGLGAYGYTF.

CDR3 protein: CASSRPGVQETQYF. The CDR3 DNA sequence: TGTGCCAGCAGCCGCCCCGGGGTACAAGAGACCCAGTACTTC. This chain uses TRBV5-4 with TRBJ2-5; TRBD2 might be the D (5 bases). From germline, CDR1 is SGHNT and CDR2 YYREEE (reference sequence). The CDR3 spans 14 residues. Trimming took 4 bases from V and 2 from J, leaving 12 bases between them.

This clone showed up just once. The rearrangement links TRBV13 to TRBJ2-5, with D perhaps TRBD2 (5 bases). CDR1 is PRHDT and CDR2 is FYEKMQ in the germline V gene (reference sequence). V gave up 3 bases and J gave up 5 bases, with 10 bases separating them. The length of the CDR3 is 13 residues. The CDR3 nucleotides are TGTGCCAGCAGCTTTGTTCAGCGGGAGACCCAGTACTTC. It codes for CASSFVQRETQYF. Drawing the rest from reference TRBV13 and TRBJ2-5, the complete variable domain is AAGVIQSPRHLIKEKRETATLKCYPIPRHDTVYWYQQGPGQDPQFLISFYEKMQSDKGSIPDRFSAQQFSDYHSELNMSSLELGDSALYFCASSFVQRETQYFGPGTRLLVL.

V gene TRBV6-6 combines with J gene TRBJ2-7; D not certain. The CDR3 has 11 residues. V shed 7 bases and J shed 4 bases, with 8 bases lying between them. CDR1 and CDR2 (germline): MNHNY, SVGAGI (reference sequence). CDR3 sequence (DNA): TGTGCCAGCACCCAAAGGTACGAGCAGTACTTC. Protein sequence: CASTQRYEQYF.

The J gene is TRBJ2-7, the V gene TRBV5-1, with D possibly being TRBD1 or TRBD2 (5 bases each). This CDR3 spans 13 amino acids. Trimming took 0 bases from V and 7 from J, leaving 11 bases between them. Per germline, CDR1 SGHRS and CDR2 YFSETQ. This CDR3 is CASSLGGTREQYF. The DNA of the CDR3 is TGCGCCAGCAGCTTGGGGGGGACGAGAGAGCAGTACTTC.

V gene TRBV27 combines with J gene TRBJ1-5; maybe TRBD1 (6 bases). Deletions cut 6 bases from V and 2 bases from J, with 14 bases between. The CDR3 runs 15 residues. Germline V gene lookup returns CDR1 MNHEY and CDR2 SMNVEV (reference sequence). Written as DNA, the CDR3 is TGTGCCAGCAGCTGGGGGGCGGGAGGCAATCAGCCCCAGCATTTT. Protein product: CASSWGAGGNQPQHF.

This clone came up a few times. CDR3 DNA: TGTGCCAGCAGTATGAGGTCGTCTAGCACAGATACGCAGTATTTT. This translates into CASSMRSSSTDTQYF. The chain uses TRBV2 and TRBJ2-3; D gene uncertain. The CDR3 has 15 residues. CDR1 is SNHLY, CDR2 FYNNEI, per germline. Trimming took off 5 bases at V and 0 bases at J, with 12 bases between the two ends.

This chain joins TRBV9 and TRBJ2-7, with D perhaps matching TRBD1 (5 bases). CDR1 SGDLS and CDR2 YYNGEE come from the germline V gene. Trimming removed 0 bases at V and 2 bases at J, with 9 bases between. This CDR3 has 14 residues. In DNA form, the CDR3 reads TGTGCCAGCAGCGTAGCGGACACGACCTACGAGCAGTACTTC. The encoded protein is CASSVADTTYEQYF. Full variable domain (missing parts from reference TRBV9 and TRBJ2-7): DSGVTQTPKHLITATGQRVTLRCSPRSGDLSVYWYQQSLDQGLQFLIQYYNGEERAKGNILERFSAQQFPDLHSELNLSSLELGDSALYFCASSVADTTYEQYFGPGTRLTVT.